This TCR beta chain was found in a study of blood T cell repertoires in COVID-19. Study-wide background: Acute and convalescent COVID-19 specimens originated in the United States, Italy and Spain. T cells, B-cell-depleted T cells, or PBMCs supplied cDNA or gDNA.

This clone is a singleton in its sample. Distinct nucleotide sequences in the sample also encode this CDR3. The protocol was immunoSEQ multiplex PCR, while the TCRdb copy is restricted to in-frame clones and leaves out a portion. Of 350,000 to 450,000 clones in the sample, about 85% are singletons; the top ten hold 3.5% to 4%. The TCR originated in a woman aged 18-30 years with acute or convalescent COVID-19. Sequenced input: peripheral blood.

The CDR3 sequence is CASSAGQGWTGELFF. In DNA, the CDR3 is TGTGCCAGCAGTGCGGGACAGGGCTGGACCGGGGAGCTGTTTTTT. The V call is TRBV27, the J call TRBJ2-2; 9 bases fit TRBD1. Germline V lookup: CDR1 MNHEY, CDR2 SMNVEV (reference sequence). Trimming removed 5 bases from V and 5 bases from J; junction bases left unmatched: 6. The CDR3 has 15 residues.